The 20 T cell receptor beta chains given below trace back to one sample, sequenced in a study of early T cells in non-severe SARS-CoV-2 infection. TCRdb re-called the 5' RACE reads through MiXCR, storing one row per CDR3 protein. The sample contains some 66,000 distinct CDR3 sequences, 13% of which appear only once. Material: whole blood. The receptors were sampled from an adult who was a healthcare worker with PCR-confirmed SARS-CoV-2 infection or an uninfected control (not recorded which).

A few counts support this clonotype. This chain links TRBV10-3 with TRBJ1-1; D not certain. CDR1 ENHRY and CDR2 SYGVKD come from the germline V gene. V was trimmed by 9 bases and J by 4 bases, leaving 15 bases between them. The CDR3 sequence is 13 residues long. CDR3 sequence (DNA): TGTGCCATTATGGGGAACCTCGGCACTGAAGCTTTCTTT. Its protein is CAIMGNLGTEAFF.

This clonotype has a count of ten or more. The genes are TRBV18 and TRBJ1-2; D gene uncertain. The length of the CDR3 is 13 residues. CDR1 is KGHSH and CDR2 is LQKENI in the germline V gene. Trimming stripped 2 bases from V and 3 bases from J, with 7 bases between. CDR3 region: CASSPGYDYGYTF. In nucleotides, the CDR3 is TGTGCCAGCTCACCAGGGTATGACTATGGCTACACCTTC.

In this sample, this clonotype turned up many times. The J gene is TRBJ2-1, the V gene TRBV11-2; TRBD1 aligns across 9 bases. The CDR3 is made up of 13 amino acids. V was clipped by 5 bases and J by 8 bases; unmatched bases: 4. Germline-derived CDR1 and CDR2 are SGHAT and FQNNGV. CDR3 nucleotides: TGTGCCAGCAGCCGGGACAGGGACGATGAGCAGTTCTTC. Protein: CASSRDRDDEQFF.

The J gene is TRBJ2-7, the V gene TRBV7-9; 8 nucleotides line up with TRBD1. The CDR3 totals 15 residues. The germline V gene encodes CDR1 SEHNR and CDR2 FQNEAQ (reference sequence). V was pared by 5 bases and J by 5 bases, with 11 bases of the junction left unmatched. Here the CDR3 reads CASSPQGASTNEQYF. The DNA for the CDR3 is TGTGCCAGCAGCCCGCAGGGGGCATCTACCAACGAGCAGTACTTC.

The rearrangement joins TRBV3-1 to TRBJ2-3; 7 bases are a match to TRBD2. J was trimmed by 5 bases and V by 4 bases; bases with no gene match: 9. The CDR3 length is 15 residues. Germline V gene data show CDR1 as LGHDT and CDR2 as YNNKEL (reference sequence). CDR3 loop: CASSLRGSEGDTQYF. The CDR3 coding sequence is TGTGCCAGCAGCCTACGCGGGAGTGAAGGAGATACGCAGTATTTT.

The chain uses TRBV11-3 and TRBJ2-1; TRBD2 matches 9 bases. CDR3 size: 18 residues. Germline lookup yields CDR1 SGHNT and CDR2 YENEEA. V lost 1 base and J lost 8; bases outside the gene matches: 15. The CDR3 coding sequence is TGTGCCAGCAGCTTAGTTGCCGGCCCTAGCGGGGATATGTATGAGCAGTTCTTC. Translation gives CASSLVAGPSGDMYEQFF.

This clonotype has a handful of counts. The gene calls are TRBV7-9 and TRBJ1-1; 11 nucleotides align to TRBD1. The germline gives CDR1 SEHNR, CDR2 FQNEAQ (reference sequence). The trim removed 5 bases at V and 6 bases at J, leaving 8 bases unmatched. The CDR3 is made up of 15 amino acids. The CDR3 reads CASSTWDRGLSEAFF. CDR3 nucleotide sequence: TGTGCCAGCAGCACATGGGACAGGGGGTTGTCTGAAGCTTTCTTT. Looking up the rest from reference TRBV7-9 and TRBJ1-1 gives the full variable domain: DTGVSQNPRHKITKRGQNVTFRCDPISEHNRLYWYRQTLGQGPEFLTYFQNEAQLEKSRLLSDRFSAERPKGSFSTLEIQRTEQGDSAMYLCASSTWDRGLSEAFFGQGTRLTVV.

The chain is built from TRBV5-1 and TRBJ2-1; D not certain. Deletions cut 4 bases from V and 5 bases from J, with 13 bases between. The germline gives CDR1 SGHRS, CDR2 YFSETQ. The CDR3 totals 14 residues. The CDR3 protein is CASSPQPEDNEQFF. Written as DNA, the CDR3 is TGCGCCAGCAGCCCCCAGCCCGAGGACAATGAGCAGTTCTTC.

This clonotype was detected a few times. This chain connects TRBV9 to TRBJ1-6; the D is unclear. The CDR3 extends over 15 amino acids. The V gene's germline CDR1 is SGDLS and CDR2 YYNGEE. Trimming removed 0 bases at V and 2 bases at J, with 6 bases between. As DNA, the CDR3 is TGTGCCAGCAGCGTAGTAGATACCTATAATTCACCCCTCCACTTT. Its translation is CASSVVDTYNSPLHF.

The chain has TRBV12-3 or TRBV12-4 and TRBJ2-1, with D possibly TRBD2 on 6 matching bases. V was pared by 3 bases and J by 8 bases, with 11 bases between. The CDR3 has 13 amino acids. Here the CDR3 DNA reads TGTGCCAGCAGTTTGATAGGGAGGCATGAGCAGTTCTTC. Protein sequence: CASSLIGRHEQFF.

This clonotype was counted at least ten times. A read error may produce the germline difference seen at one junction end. The CDR3 reads CVSSLGLAAEAYEQYF. In DNA, the CDR3 is TGTGTCAGCAGCTTAGGACTAGCGGCGGAGGCCTACGAGCAGTACTTC. This chain connects TRBV7-2 to TRBJ2-7, with 10 bases lining up with TRBD2. The CDR3 covers 16 residues. Germline CDR1 SGHTA, CDR2 FQGNSA.

The DNA for the CDR3 is TGTGCCAGCTCACCACCAGCGGGAGGGCCCCACGAGCAGTACTTC. Residues: CASSPPAGGPHEQYF. This rearrangement joins TRBV18 to TRBJ2-7; TRBD2 matches at 10 bases. Germline assignment: CDR1 KGHSH and CDR2 LQKENI. The V gene end was trimmed by 0 bases and the J gene end by 5 bases; junction bases not matched to a gene: 4. This CDR3 comprises 15 residues. The full variable domain, its missing parts supplied by reference TRBV18 and TRBJ2-7, is NAGVMQNPRHLVRRRGQEARLRCSPMKGHSHVYWYRQLPEEGLKFMVYLQKENIIDESGMPKERFSAEFPKEGPSILRIQQVVRGDSAAYFCASSPPAGGPHEQYFGPGTRLTVT.

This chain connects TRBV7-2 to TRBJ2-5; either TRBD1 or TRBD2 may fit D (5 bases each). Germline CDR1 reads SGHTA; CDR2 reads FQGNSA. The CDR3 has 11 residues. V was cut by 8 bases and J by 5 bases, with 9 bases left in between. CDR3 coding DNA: TGTGCCAGCTCCTGGGGGGAGACCCAGTACTTC. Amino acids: CASSWGETQYF.

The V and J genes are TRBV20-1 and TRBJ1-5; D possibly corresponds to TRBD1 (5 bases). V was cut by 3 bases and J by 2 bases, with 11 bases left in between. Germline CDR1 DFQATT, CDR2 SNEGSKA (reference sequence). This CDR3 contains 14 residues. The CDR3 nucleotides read TGCAGTGCTAGGGGGCAGGGTGGCAATCAGCCCCAGCATTTT. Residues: CSARGQGGNQPQHF.

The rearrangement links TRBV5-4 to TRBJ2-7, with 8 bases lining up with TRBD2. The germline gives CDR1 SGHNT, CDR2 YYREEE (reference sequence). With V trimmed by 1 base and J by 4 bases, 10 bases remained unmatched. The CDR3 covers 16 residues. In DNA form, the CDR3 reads TGTGCCAGCAGCTTGACTCCGGGACTAGGCTTATACGAGCAGTACTTC. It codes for CASSLTPGLGLYEQYF.

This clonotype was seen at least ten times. Here the CDR3 reads CASSLAGSSPLHF. The CDR3 nucleotides read TGTGCCAGCAGCTTAGCGGGCAGTTCACCCCTCCACTTT. The rearrangement links TRBV7-9 to TRBJ1-6, with D hard to call. There are 13 residues in the CDR3. Trimming cost V 0 bases and J 9 bases, with 6 bases left between them. Germline loops: CDR1 SEHNR, CDR2 FQNEAQ (reference sequence).

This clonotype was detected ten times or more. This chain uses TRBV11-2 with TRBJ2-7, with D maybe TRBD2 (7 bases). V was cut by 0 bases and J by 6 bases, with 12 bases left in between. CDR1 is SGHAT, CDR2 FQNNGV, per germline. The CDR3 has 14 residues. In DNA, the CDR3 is TGTGCCAGCAGCTTAGAGGGGGGGCCCTTCGAGCAGTACTTC. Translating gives CASSLEGGPFEQYF.

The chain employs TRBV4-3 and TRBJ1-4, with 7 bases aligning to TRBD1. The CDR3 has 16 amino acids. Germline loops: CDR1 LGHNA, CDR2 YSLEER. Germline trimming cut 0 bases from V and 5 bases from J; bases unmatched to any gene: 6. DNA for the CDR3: TGCGCCAGCAGCCAAGATCGGACGACAGGGAATGAAAAACTGTTTTTT. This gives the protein CASSQDRTTGNEKLFF.

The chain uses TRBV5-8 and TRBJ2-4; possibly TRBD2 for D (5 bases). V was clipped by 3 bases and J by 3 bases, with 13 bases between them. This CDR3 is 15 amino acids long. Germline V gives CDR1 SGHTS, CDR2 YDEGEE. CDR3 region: CASSSLPGGKNIQYF. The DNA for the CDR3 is TGTGCCAGCAGCTCCCTCCCTGGAGGCAAAAACATTCAGTACTTC.

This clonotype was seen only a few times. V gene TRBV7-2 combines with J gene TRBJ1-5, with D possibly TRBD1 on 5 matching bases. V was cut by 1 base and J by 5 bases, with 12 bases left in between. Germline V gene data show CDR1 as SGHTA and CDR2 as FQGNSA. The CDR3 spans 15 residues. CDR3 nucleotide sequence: TGTGCCAGCAGCTTAGAGGGGCTGGGGGATCAGCCCCAGCATTTT. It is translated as CASSLEGLGDQPQHF.